The clone carrying this TCR beta chain has just a few counts. Its matching antigen is unknown. The data originate from a study of beta chain features in type 1 diabetes. The overall study: On cell yields, gender and age, patients and healthy donors were similar. Study results and limitations: Researchers reported that naive, central memory and Treg TCRB repertoires appeared more similar in patients than in healthy donors.

With 3 bases removed from V and 6 bases from J, the gap between germline ends came to 14 bases. The CDR3 runs to 14 residues. Germline CDR1 ENHRY, CDR2 SYGVKD. Reverse transcribing all isolated RNA meant expressed TCRB transcripts were sequenced. The assay was immunoSEQ multiplex PCR, and TCRdb's table has in-frame clones only and misses some. The sample lists around 160,000 clones; roughly 50% were seen once. The sample was Tregs from blood. V and J are TRBV10-3 and TRBJ1-2; unclear D gene. This clonotype originated in a man aged 18 to 29 in good health. CDR3 sequence: CAISDLLISDGYTF. CDR3 bases: TGTGCCATCAGTGACCTTCTCATTTCAGATGGCTACACCTTC.